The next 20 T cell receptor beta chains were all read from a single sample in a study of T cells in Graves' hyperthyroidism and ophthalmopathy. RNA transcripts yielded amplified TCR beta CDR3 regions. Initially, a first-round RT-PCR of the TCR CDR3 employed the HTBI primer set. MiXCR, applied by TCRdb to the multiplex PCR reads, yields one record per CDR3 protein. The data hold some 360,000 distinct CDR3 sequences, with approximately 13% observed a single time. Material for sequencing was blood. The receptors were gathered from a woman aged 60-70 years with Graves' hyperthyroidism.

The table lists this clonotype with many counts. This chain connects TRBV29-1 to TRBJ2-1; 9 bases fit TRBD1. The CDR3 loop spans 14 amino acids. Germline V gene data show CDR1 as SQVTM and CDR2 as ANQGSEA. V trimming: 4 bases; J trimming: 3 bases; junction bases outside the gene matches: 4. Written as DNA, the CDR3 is TGCAGCGTTGGGGACAGGGCCAACTACAATGAGCAGTTCTTC. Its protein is CSVGDRANYNEQFF.

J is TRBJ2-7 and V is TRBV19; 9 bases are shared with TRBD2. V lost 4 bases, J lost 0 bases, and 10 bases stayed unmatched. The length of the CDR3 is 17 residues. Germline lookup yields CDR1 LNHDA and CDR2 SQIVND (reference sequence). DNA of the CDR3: TGTGCCAGTAGTAGCCTCCGGCTAGCGGGAACCTCCTACGAGCAGTACTTC. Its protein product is CASSSLRLAGTSYEQYF.

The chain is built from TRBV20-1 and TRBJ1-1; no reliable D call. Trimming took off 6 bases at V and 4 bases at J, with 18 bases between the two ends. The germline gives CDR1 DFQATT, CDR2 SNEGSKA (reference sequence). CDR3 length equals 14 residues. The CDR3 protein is CSAHLTSWSTEAFF. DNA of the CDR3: TGCAGTGCCCATCTGACGAGCTGGTCCACTGAAGCTTTCTTT.

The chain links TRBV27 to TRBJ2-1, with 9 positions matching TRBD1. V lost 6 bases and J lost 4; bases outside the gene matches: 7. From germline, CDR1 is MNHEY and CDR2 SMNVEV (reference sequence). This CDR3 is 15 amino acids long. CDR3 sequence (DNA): TGTGCCAGCAGCCCCCGGGACAGGGATTACAATGAGCAGTTCTTC. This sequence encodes CASSPRDRDYNEQFF.

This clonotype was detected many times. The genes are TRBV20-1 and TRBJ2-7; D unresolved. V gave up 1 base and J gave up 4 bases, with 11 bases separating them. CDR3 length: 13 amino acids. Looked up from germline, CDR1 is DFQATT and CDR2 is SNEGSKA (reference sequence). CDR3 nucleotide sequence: TGCAGTGCTAGAGGCTTCGGGCGGTACGAGCAGTACTTC. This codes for CSARGFGRYEQYF.

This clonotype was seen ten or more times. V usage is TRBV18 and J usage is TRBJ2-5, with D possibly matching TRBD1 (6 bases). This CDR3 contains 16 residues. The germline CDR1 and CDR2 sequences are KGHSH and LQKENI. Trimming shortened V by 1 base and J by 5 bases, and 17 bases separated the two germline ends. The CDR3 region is CASSPLRGQRMETQYF. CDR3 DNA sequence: TGTGCCAGCTCACCACTTCGAGGACAGCGGATGGAGACCCAGTACTTC.

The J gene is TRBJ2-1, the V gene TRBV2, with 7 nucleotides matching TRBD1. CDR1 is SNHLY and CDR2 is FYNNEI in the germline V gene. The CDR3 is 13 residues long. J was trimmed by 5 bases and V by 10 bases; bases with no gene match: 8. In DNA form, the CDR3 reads TGTGCCACCCAGGGGGTAGGGGACAATGAGCAGTTCTTC. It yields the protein CATQGVGDNEQFF.

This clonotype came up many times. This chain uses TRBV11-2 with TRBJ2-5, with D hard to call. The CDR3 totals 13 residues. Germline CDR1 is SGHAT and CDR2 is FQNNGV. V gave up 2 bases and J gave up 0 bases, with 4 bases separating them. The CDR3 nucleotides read TGTGCCAGCAGCTTAATGGACCAAGAGACCCAGTACTTC. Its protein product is CASSLMDQETQYF.

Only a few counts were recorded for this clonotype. This CDR3 is CAISADGERGANVLTF. The CDR3 DNA reads TGTGCCATCAGTGCAGACGGGGAGAGGGGGGCCAACGTCCTGACTTTC. The rearrangement joins TRBV10-3 to TRBJ2-6; D may be TRBD2 (5 bases). Deletions cut 4 bases from V and 4 bases from J, with 14 bases between. The CDR3 has 16 amino acids. From germline, CDR1 is ENHRY and CDR2 SYGVKD.

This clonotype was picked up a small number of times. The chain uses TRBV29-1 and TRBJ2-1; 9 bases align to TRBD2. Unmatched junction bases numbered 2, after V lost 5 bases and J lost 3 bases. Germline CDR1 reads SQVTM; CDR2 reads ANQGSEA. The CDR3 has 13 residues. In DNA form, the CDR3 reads TGCAGCGTTCGTAGCGGGAGCTACAATGAGCAGTTCTTC. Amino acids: CSVRSGSYNEQFF.

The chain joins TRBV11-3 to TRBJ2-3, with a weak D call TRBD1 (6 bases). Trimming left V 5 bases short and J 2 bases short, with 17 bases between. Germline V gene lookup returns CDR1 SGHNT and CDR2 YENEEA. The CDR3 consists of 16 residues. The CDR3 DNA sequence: TGTGCCAGCAGCCCCAGGGGCGGCCAAATCACAGATACGCAGTATTTT. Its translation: CASSPRGGQITDTQYF.

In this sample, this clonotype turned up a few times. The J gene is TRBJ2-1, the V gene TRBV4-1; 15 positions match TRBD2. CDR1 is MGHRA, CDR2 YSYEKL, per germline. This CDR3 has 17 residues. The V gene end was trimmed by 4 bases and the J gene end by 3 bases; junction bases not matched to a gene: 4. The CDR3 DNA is TGCGCCAGCAGCCCTGGACTAGCGGGGGGGATCTACAATGAGCAGTTCTTC. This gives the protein CASSPGLAGGIYNEQFF.

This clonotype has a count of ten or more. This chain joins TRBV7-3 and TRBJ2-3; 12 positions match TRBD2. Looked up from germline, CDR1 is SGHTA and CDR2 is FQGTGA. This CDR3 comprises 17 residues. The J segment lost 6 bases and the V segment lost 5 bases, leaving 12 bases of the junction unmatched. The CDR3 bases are TGTGCCAGCAGCCCGACGTCCGGGACTAGCGGGTTCGATACGCAGTATTTT. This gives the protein CASSPTSGTSGFDTQYF.

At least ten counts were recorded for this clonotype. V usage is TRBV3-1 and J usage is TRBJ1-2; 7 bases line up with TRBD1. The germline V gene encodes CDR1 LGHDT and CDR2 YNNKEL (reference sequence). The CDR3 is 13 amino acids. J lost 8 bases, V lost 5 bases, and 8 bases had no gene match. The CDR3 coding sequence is TGTGCCAGCAGCGAGACAGGGAACCAAGGCTACACCTTC. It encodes CASSETGNQGYTF.

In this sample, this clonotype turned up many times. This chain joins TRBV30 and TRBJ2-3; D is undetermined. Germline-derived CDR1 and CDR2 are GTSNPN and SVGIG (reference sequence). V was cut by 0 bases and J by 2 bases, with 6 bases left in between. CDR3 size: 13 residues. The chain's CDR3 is CAWSVAATDTQYF. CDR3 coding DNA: TGTGCCTGGAGTGTGGCCGCCACAGATACGCAGTATTTT.

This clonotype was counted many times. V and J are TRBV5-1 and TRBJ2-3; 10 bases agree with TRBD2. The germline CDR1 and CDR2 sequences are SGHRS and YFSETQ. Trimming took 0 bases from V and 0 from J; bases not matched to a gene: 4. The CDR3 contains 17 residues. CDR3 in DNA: TGCGCCAGCAGCTTGGGTACTAGCGGGAAAAGCACAGATACGCAGTATTTT. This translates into CASSLGTSGKSTDTQYF.

This chain's CDR3 is CASTPGGWQYF. The CDR3 nucleotides read TGTGCCAGTACCCCAGGAGGGTGGCAGTACTTC. This chain connects TRBV19 to TRBJ2-7; possible D gene TRBD2, 6 bases. CDR3 length: 11 residues. The germline V gene has CDR1 LNHDA and CDR2 SQIVND (reference sequence). Trimming left V 7 bases short and J 9 bases short, with 13 bases between. The whole variable domain, filled in from reference TRBV19 and TRBJ2-7, reads DGGITQSPKYLFRKEGQNVTLSCEQNLNHDAMYWYRQDPGQGLRLIYYSQIVNDFQKGDIAEGYSVSREKKESFPLTVTSAQKNPTAFYLCASTPGGWQYFGPGTRLTVT.

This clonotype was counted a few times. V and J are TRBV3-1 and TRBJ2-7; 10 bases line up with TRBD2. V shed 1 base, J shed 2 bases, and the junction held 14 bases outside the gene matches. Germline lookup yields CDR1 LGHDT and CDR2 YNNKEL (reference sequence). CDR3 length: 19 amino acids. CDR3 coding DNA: TGTGCCAGCAGCCAAGGACTGACTGGACTAGCGGAGGTGGCCTACGAGCAGTACTTC. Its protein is CASSQGLTGLAEVAYEQYF.

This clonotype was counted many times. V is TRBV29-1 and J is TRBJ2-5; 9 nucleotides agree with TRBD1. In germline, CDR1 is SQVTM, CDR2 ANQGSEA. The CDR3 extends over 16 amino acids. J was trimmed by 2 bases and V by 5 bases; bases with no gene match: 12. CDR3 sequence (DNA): TGCAGCGTTCACCTCCCGGGACAGGGAGCACAAGAGACCCAGTACTTC. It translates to CSVHLPGQGAQETQYF. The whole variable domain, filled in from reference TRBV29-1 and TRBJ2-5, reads SAVISQKPSRDICQRGTSLTIQCQVDSQVTMMFWYRQQPGQSLTLIATANQGSEATYESGFVIDKFPISRPNLTFSTLTVSNMSPEDSSIYLCSVHLPGQGAQETQYFGPGTRLLVL.

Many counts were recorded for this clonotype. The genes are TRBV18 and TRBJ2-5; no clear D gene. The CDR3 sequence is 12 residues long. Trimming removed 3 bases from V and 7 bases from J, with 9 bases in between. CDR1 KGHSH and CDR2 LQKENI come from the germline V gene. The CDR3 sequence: CASSPAAGTQYF. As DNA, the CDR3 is TGTGCCAGCTCACCGGCGGCAGGGACCCAGTACTTC.